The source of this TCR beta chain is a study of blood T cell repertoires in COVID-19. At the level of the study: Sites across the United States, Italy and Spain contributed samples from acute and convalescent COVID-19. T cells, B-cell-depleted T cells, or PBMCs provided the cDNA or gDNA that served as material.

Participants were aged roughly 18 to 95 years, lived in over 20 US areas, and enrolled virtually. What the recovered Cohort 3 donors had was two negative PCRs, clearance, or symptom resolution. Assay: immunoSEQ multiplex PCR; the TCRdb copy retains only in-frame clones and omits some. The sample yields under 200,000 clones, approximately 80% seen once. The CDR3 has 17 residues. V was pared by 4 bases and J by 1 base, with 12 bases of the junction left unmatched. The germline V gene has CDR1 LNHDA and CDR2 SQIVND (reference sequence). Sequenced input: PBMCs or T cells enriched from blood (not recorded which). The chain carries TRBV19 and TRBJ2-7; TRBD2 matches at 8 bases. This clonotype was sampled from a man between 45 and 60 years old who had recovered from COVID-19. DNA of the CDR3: TGTGCCAGTAGTAGACGGAACGTAGCGGGAACGTCCTACGAGCAGTACTTC. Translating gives CASSRRNVAGTSYEQYF.